Many counts were recorded for the clone carrying this TCR beta chain. The record originates from a study of neurological immune-mediated disorders. From germline, CDR1 is DFQATT and CDR2 SNEGSKA (reference sequence). Trimming stripped 1 base from V and 5 bases from J, with 15 bases between. The CDR3 is 15 residues long. From the 5' RACE reads, TCRdb called clonotypes with MiXCR, one entry per CDR3 protein. The table lists some 89,000 distinct CDR3 sequences, about 4.5% of them singletons. The time point is: longitudinal time-point 3. This TCR derives from a woman aged 55-69 years with multiple sclerosis. The sample was PBMCs. J is TRBJ1-5 and V is TRBV20-1; D might be TRBD1 (5 bases). CDR3 sequence (DNA): TGCAGTGCTAGAGGCGTCCAGGGAGGGGATCAGCCCCAGCATTTT. It translates to CSARGVQGGDQPQHF.